Below are 13 T cell receptor beta chains sequenced from a single sample in a study of Graves' ophthalmopathy and Graves' hyperthyroidism. TCR beta CDR3 amplification used RNA transcripts. Second-round multiplex PCR came after first-round RT-PCR with HTBI primers. TCRdb called the multiplex PCR reads again in MiXCR, with one record for every CDR3 protein. The data hold about 200,000 distinct CDR3 sequences, with about 32% observed a single time. The sequencing input was peripheral blood. These receptors all come from a man aged 50 to 59 with Graves' ophthalmopathy.

This clonotype was observed many times. The chain joins TRBV7-7 to TRBJ2-3; no clear D gene. Looked up from germline, CDR1 is SSHAT and CDR2 is FNYEAQ (reference sequence). The CDR3 sequence is 15 residues long. With 1 base removed from V and 4 bases from J, the gap between germline ends came to 12 bases. CDR3 region: CASSLDRVGADTQYF. For the CDR3, the DNA is TGTGCCAGCAGCTTAGACCGGGTTGGGGCAGATACGCAGTATTTT.

This clonotype was counted many times. This chain uses TRBV12-3 or TRBV12-4 with TRBJ1-1, with D possibly being TRBD1 (5 bases). The ends were cut back, 5 bases at V and 1 base at J, with 8 bases in the middle. CDR3 size: 13 residues. CDR3 sequence (DNA): TGTGCCAGCAGTATTGGGGCGAACACTGAAGCTTTCTTT. Encoded protein: CASSIGANTEAFF.

This clonotype appeared many times. The J gene is TRBJ1-2, the V gene TRBV27; no definite D call. CDR1 and CDR2 from the germline V gene are MNHEY and SMNVEV (reference sequence). Trimming removed 6 bases from V and 3 bases from J, with 11 bases in between. The CDR3 contains 13 residues. CDR3 loop: CASSDLGYYGYTF. In DNA, the CDR3 is TGTGCCAGCAGCGATCTTGGGTACTATGGCTACACCTTC.

Many counts were recorded for this clonotype. CDR3 nucleotides: TGCGCCAGCAGCGGACCGGGACCACCCTACGAGCAGTACTTC. This gives the protein CASSGPGPPYEQYF. The rearrangement joins TRBV5-1 to TRBJ2-7; D possibly matches TRBD1 or TRBD2 (5 bases each). The germline CDR1 and CDR2 sequences are SGHRS and YFSETQ. The germline V and J ends were trimmed by 4 bases and 2 bases, with 13 bases remaining between them. This CDR3 is 14 amino acids long.

This clonotype has just a few counts. The V call is TRBV12-3 or TRBV12-4, the J call TRBJ2-5; D is ambiguous. The CDR3 is 13 amino acids. Trimming removed 4 bases from V and 1 base from J, with 7 bases in between. CDR3 amino acids: CASSWALQETQYF. The DNA for the CDR3 is TGTGCCAGCAGTTGGGCGCTCCAAGAGACCCAGTACTTC.

The chain is built from TRBV7-2 and TRBJ2-5; 7 nucleotides agree with TRBD2. With V trimmed by 1 base and J by 7 bases, 6 bases remained unmatched. This CDR3 spans 14 amino acids. Germline V gene data show CDR1 as SGHTA and CDR2 as FQGNSA. This chain's CDR3 is CASSLVPSGGTQYF. The CDR3 region has the DNA TGTGCCAGCAGCTTAGTCCCCTCGGGGGGGACCCAGTACTTC.

This clonotype was picked up many times. The gene calls are TRBV7-9 and TRBJ1-1; D is possibly TRBD1 (5 bases). The V and J ends lost 4 bases and 4 bases respectively, with 13 bases between them. The germline V gene has CDR1 SEHNR and CDR2 FQNEAQ (reference sequence). This CDR3 spans 14 amino acids. Here the CDR3 reads CASSSGRGSTEAFF. In nucleotides, the CDR3 is TGTGCCAGCAGCTCGGGGCGAGGGAGCACTGAAGCTTTCTTT. The complete variable domain, with remaining parts taken from reference TRBV7-9 and TRBJ1-1, reads DTGVSQNPRHKITKRGQNVTFRCDPISEHNRLYWYRQTLGQGPEFLTYFQNEAQLEKSRLLSDRFSAERPKGSFSTLEIQRTEQGDSAMYLCASSSGRGSTEAFFGQGTRLTVV.

There are many counts of this clonotype. The chain is built from TRBV5-1 and TRBJ1-1, with TRBD1 matching 9 bases. This CDR3 comprises 15 residues. J was trimmed by 4 bases and V by 3 bases; bases with no gene match: 7. Germline assignment: CDR1 SGHRS and CDR2 YFSETQ. The CDR3 protein is CASSWTGVWGTEAFF. The CDR3 nucleotides are TGCGCCAGCAGCTGGACAGGGGTTTGGGGCACTGAAGCTTTCTTT.

The genes are TRBV5-4 and TRBJ2-2, with 7 bases lining up with TRBD1. Per germline, CDR1 SGHNT and CDR2 YYREEE (reference sequence). V shed 5 bases, J shed 4 bases, and the junction held 5 bases outside the gene matches. The CDR3 is 14 residues long. CDR3 residues: CASRSGTVTGELFF. The DNA of the CDR3 is TGTGCCAGCAGGTCTGGGACAGTCACCGGGGAGCTGTTTTTT.

This clonotype has at least ten counts. The CDR3 DNA follows: TGTGCCAGCAGTTTAGGCTCAGGGGGTCGGCCCCAGCATTTT. Encoded protein: CASSLGSGGRPQHF. The chain has TRBV12-3 or TRBV12-4 and TRBJ1-5, with TRBD1 identical over 7 bases. This CDR3 has 14 residues. V lost 1 base and J lost 9; bases outside the gene matches: 6.

This clonotype appeared a few times. The chain couples TRBV28 to TRBJ1-5; D is perhaps TRBD1 (5 bases). The germline V and J ends were trimmed by 7 bases and 4 bases, with 11 bases remaining between them. Germline CDR1 is MDHEN and CDR2 is SYDVKM. The CDR3 sequence is 13 residues long. The CDR3: CASMGGTNQPQHF. The CDR3 DNA follows: TGTGCCAGCATGGGAGGGACGAATCAGCCCCAGCATTTT.

This clonotype is a singleton in its sample. The chain links TRBV20-1 to TRBJ2-5; D is ambiguous. V gave up 0 bases and J gave up 5 bases, with 10 bases separating them. Germline CDR1 and CDR2: DFQATT and SNEGSKA (reference sequence). The CDR3 length is 13 residues. CDR3 sequence (DNA): TGCAGTGCTAGAGATACCATGGGGGAGACCCAGTACTTC. This sequence encodes CSARDTMGETQYF.

This clonotype turned up a few times. This sequence joins TRBV6-2 or TRBV6-3 and TRBJ2-2; tentatively, D is TRBD1 (6 bases). Germline V gene data show CDR1 as MNHEY and CDR2 as SVGEGT. This CDR3 comprises 14 residues. V lost 8 bases and J 3 bases, leaving 13 bases between the germline ends. The CDR3: CASSYGGYTGELFF. CDR3 DNA sequence: TGTGCCAGCTCGTATGGGGGCTACACCGGGGAGCTGTTTTTT.